This is a list of T cell receptor beta chains from one sample in a study of blood T cell repertoires in COVID-19. TCRdb's table, derived via immunoSEQ multiplex PCR, lists solely in-frame clones and lacks some. The sample yields under 130,000 clones, 80% to 90% seen once. Sequenced input: peripheral blood. These TCRs come from a woman between 70 and 85 years old with acute or convalescent COVID-19. The CDR3 runs from the conserved cysteine through the conserved F or W. A D gene is named only where the DNA matches it firmly. Clone size is shown for a subset of rows, as once, few, many or a class of expanded clone.

once,TRBD2,17,TRBJ2-1,TRBV28,TGTGCCAGCAGTTGGGGACTAGCGGGTGGAGTCAGCAATGAGCAGTTCTTC,CASSWGLAGGVSNEQFF
.,.,14,TRBJ2-6,TRBV2,TGTGCCAGCAGTACAGGGTCTGGGGCCAACGTCCTGACTTTC,CASSTGSGANVLTF
.,TRBD1,18,TRBJ1-4,TRBV27,TGTGCCAGCAGTCCTTACTTACGACAGGGACCCACGAATGAAAAACTGTTTTTT,CASSPYLRQGPTNEKLFF
few,.,12,TRBJ1-2,TRBV10-2,TGCGCCAGCAGTGATACCGGGGATGGCTACACCTTC,CASSDTGDGYTF
once,TRBD2,16,TRBJ2-1,TRBV27,TGTGCCAGCAGTTTCCCAGCGGGAGTGGGCTACAATGAGCAGTTCTTC,CASSFPAGVGYNEQFF
.,TRBD1,20,TRBJ2-2,TRBV24-1,TGTGCCACCAGTGATCCCTCCCCCGCGGGACAGGGTACGAACACCGGGGAGCTGTTTTTT,CATSDPSPAGQGTNTGELFF
.,TRBD1,15,TRBJ1-1,TRBV3-1/TRBV3-2,TGTGCCAGCAGCCTACGACAGGGGGGAACGACTGAAGCTTTCTTT,CASSLRQGGTTEAFF
.,.,16,TRBJ1-2,TRBV4-2,TGTGCCAGCAGCCCCCTCCGGGACATTACTAACTATGGCTACACCTTC,CASSPLRDITNYGYTF
.,TRBD2,14,TRBJ2-7,TRBV10-2,TGCGCCAGCAGAGATAGCGGGACTTCCTACGAGCAGTACTTC,CASRDSGTSYEQYF
.,.,17,TRBJ1-5,TRBV24-1,TGTGCCACCAGTGATTCGAGGAGGGGAGGAAAGGATCAGCCCCAGCATTTT,CATSDSRRGGKDQPQHF
.,TRBD1,15,TRBJ1-6,TRBV7-9,TGTGCCAGCAGCTGGGACAGGGGGCCGGATTCACCCCTCCACTTT,CASSWDRGPDSPLHF
.,.,14,TRBJ1-1,TRBV7-2,TGTGCCAGCAGCTCCACAGACATGAACACTGAAGCTTTCTTT,CASSSTDMNTEAFF
.,.,13,TRBJ1-1,TRBV7-8,TGTGCCAGCAGCTTAGGACAAGGTGCTGAAGCTTTCTTT,CASSLGQGAEAFF
.,.,14,TRBJ2-1,TRBV29-1,TGCAGCGTTCGAGGGGGAAGTACCTACAATGAGCAGTTCTTC,CSVRGGSTYNEQFF